Listed below are T cell receptor beta chains from one sample, sequenced in a study of blood T cell repertoires in COVID-19. Assay: immunoSEQ multiplex PCR; the TCRdb copy retains only in-frame clones and omits some. The repertoire consists of under 250,000 clones, with more than 75% occurring once and the leading ten covering roughly 1.7%. The sample taken for sequencing was PBMCs or T cells enriched from blood (not recorded which). The origin of the receptors is a man between 35 and 55 years old who had recovered from COVID-19. The CDR3 runs from the conserved cysteine through the conserved F or W. A D gene is named only where the DNA matches it firmly. Where a row states a size, it is once, few, many or the class of an expanded clone; other rows omit it.

clone size	D gene	J gene	V gene	CDR3 DNA	CDR3 protein
-	-	TRBJ1-5	TRBV2	TGTGCCAGCAGTGAAGCGCGAGGAAAGCAGCCCCAGCATTTT	CASSEARGKQPQHF
-	TRBD1	TRBJ2-1	TRBV27	TGTGCCAGCAGTTTCGGGACAGGGAAGGACAATGAGCAGTTCTTC	CASSFGTGKDNEQFF
-	-	TRBJ1-1	TRBV15	TGTGCCACCAGCAGAGCCGTCTCAGGGGTCGGGGAAGCTTTCTTT	CATSRAVSGVGEAFF
few	-	TRBJ2-1	TRBV3-1/TRBV3-2	TGTGCCAGCAGCCAAGACTTCCGGGGGACCAGCTCCTACAATGAGCAGTTCTTC	CASSQDFRGTSSYNEQFF
once	-	TRBJ1-5	TRBV13	TGTGCCAGCAGCCCCGGGAGGGGGAATGGTCAGCCCCAGCATTTT	CASSPGRGNGQPQHF
-	-	TRBJ1-5	TRBV12-5	TGTGCTAGTGGACACAATCAGCCCCAGCATTTT	CASGHNQPQHF
-	-	TRBJ2-4	TRBV21-1	TGTGCCAGCAGCGGAGGGGGACAGGTGGGAGACAAAAACATTCAGTACTTC	CASSGGGQVGDKNIQYF
-	-	TRBJ2-7	TRBV5-5	TGTGCCAGCAGCGTCGGGCCGAGGGACTACGAGCAGTACTTC	CASSVGPRDYEQYF
-	TRBD1	TRBJ1-1	TRBV6-4	TGTGCCAGCAGTTCACAGGGGTGGGTTGCCACTGAAGCTTTCTTT	CASSSQGWVATEAFF
-	-	TRBJ2-2	TRBV28	TGTGCCAGCAGTTCGTCGACAGCGAACACCGGGGAGCTGTTTTTT	CASSSSTANTGELFF
-	TRBD1	TRBJ2-1	TRBV5-1	TGCGCCAGCAGCTTGGACGCGACAGGGGTCTACAATGAGCAGTTCTTC	CASSLDATGVYNEQFF
-	TRBD1	TRBJ1-6	TRBV3-1/TRBV3-2	TGTGCCAGCAGCCAAGTCGGACAGGGGGCTAATTCACCCCTCCACTTT	CASSQVGQGANSPLHF
-	-	TRBJ1-1	TRBV12-3/TRBV12-4	TGTGCCAGCAGTTTCAATAGGAACACTGAAGCTTTCTTT	CASSFNRNTEAFF
-	TRBD1	TRBJ1-1	TRBV4-1	TGCGCCAGCAGCCAAGTTCGTGGGACAGGGAACACTGAAGCTTTCTTT	CASSQVRGTGNTEAFF